The rows below give T cell receptor beta chains drawn from one sample of a study of graft-versus-host responses after intestinal transplantation. Clones were sequenced by immunoSEQ multiplex PCR, and TCRdb holds only the in-frame ones, with some missing. The sample has nearly 20,000 clones, approximately 86% seen once. Sequencing used PBMCs, obtained around 230 days after intestinal transplant. The receptors were sampled from a human patient who received an intestinal transplant, so some T cells may come from the graft donor. Each CDR3 is given with its conserved first and last residue.

v_gene: TRBV27
CDR3aa: CASSSQTGANVLTF

v_gene: TRBV6-6
CDR3aa: CASSRTASGNTIYF

v_gene: TRBV5-4
CDR3aa: CASSLDTGELFF

v_gene: TRBV6-5
CDR3aa: CASRSRDRGSYEQYF

v_gene: TRBV29-1
CDR3aa: CSATNQRNEQFF

v_gene: TRBV30
CDR3aa: CAWSSSLNQPQHF

v_gene: TRBV25-1
CDR3aa: CASIGLGEQYF

v_gene: TRBV18
CDR3aa: CASSPGGQGFQPQHF

v_gene: TRBV6-6
CDR3aa: CASSYDGGGAWNEQFF

v_gene: TRBV5-1
CDR3aa: CASSTPTGQNTEAFF

v_gene: TRBV4-2
CDR3aa: CASSQDDLSGILANVLTF

v_gene: TRBV6-6
CDR3aa: CASSYSPSIKNYGYTF

v_gene: TRBV18
CDR3aa: CASSLAGGEDTQYF

v_gene: TRBV9
CDR3aa: CASSVGNALAGGLEQFF

v_gene: TRBV15
CDR3aa: CATSGGGATNEKLFF

v_gene: TRBV7-3
CDR3aa: CASSSINQPQHF

v_gene: TRBV6-6
CDR3aa: CAGSPDLNSPLHF

v_gene: TRBV6-1
CDR3aa: CASRERARIGTGELFF

v_gene: TRBV10-1
CDR3aa: CASSESGQGLGNEQFF

v_gene: TRBV4-1
CDR3aa: CASSQERAGGHYNEQFF

v_gene: TRBV18
CDR3aa: CASSPRQPGQGAGETQYF

v_gene: TRBV4-1
CDR3aa: CASSQEPLPTRDTQYF

v_gene: TRBV6-6
CDR3aa: CASGDTIIDEQFF

v_gene: TRBV5-1
CDR3aa: CASSSVREVVFPYNEQFF

v_gene: TRBV5-1
CDR3aa: CASSRDYSYEQYF

v_gene: TRBV19
CDR3aa: CANQQGGTQYF

v_gene: TRBV6-1
CDR3aa: CASRTGGTEAFF

v_gene: TRBV6-5
CDR3aa: CASSSLLGAQETQYF

v_gene: TRBV10-2
CDR3aa: CASSDAPGQSTDTQYF

v_gene: TRBV2
CDR3aa: CASSVDRASTDTQYF

v_gene: TRBV4-1
CDR3aa: CASSQRGWDSSYEQYF

v_gene: TRBV2
CDR3aa: CASSEEVLWAFYGYTF

v_gene: TRBV19
CDR3aa: CASSEGQFLSGNTIYF

v_gene: TRBV27
CDR3aa: CASSLAGDENDGYTF

v_gene: TRBV6-5
CDR3aa: CASWTGNYEQYF

v_gene: TRBV5-6
CDR3aa: CASSLETSGAQEAQYF

v_gene: TRBV19
CDR3aa: CASAEPVYGYTF

v_gene: TRBV5-1
CDR3aa: CASSLDGSTDTQYF

v_gene: TRBV19
CDR3aa: CASKHRLQGGYGYTF

v_gene: TRBV6-1
CDR3aa: CASSPKTGWSTEAFF

v_gene: TRBV5-1
CDR3aa: CASSSGHNEQFF